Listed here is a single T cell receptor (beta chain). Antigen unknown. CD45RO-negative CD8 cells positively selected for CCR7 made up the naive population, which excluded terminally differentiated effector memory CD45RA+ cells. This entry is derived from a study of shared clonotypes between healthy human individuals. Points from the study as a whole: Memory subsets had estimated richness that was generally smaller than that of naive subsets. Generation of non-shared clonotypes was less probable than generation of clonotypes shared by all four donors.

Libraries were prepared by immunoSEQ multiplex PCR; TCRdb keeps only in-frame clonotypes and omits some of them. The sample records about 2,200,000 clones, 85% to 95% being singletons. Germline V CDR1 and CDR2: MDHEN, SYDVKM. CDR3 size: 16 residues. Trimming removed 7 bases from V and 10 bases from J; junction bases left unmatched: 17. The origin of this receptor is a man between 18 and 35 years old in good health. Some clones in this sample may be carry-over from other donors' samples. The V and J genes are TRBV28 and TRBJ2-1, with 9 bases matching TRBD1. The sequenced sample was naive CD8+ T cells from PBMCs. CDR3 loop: CASTLPRTGAKFEQFF. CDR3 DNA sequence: TGTGCCAGCACCCTACCTCGGACAGGGGCGAAATTCGAGCAGTTCTTC.